These T cell receptor beta chains were read from a single sample in a study of blood T cell repertoires in COVID-19. Only in-frame clones appear in the TCRdb table, and some are missing; sequencing was by immunoSEQ multiplex PCR. Of 150,000 to 200,000 clones in the sample, 80% to 90% were seen once. The source material was peripheral blood. All receptors come from a man aged 50 to 60 with active or convalescent COVID-19. Both conserved end residues are trimmed from each CDR3. Each record gives: V gene, CDR3 protein.

v_call: TRBV18
cdr3_aa: ASSPRSGTGNTIY

v_call: TRBV21-1
cdr3_aa: ASRKGAGYGNTIY

v_call: TRBV11-3
cdr3_aa: ASSSPSGTYTGELF

v_call: TRBV5-4
cdr3_aa: ASSSRAGTSGTRTWNEQF

v_call: TRBV11-3
cdr3_aa: ASSSSGSRETQY

v_call: TRBV6-2/TRBV6-3
cdr3_aa: ASSYRDRDGYT

v_call: TRBV6-5
cdr3_aa: ASRAQGTSTDTQY

v_call: TRBV21-1
cdr3_aa: ASSKGIGTGGYEQY

v_call: TRBV10-3
cdr3_aa: AISESRHGTYGYT

v_call: TRBV28
cdr3_aa: ASSEWDRRNSNQPQH

v_call: TRBV7-3
cdr3_aa: ASSLSSGGAYQETQY

v_call: TRBV6-6
cdr3_aa: ASSYPQVRGETQY

v_call: TRBV15
cdr3_aa: ATSRGDREGAIY

v_call: TRBV27
cdr3_aa: ASSWTVNTEAF

v_call: TRBV12-5
cdr3_aa: ASGLGGQGGRAF

v_call: TRBV28
cdr3_aa: ASSSPGQEKLF

v_call: TRBV12-3/TRBV12-4
cdr3_aa: ASTGGGGTQY

v_call: TRBV6-2/TRBV6-3
cdr3_aa: ASSSGGGRYEQY

v_call: TRBV7-2
cdr3_aa: ASSFTRTSGGNTDTQY

v_call: TRBV7-3
cdr3_aa: ASSLSSGIYNEQF

v_call: TRBV5-5
cdr3_aa: ASSPVSVLSSTDTQY

v_call: TRBV11-2
cdr3_aa: ASSPGTGDLRAF

v_call: TRBV6-5
cdr3_aa: ATQTGTGNQPQH

v_call: TRBV24-1
cdr3_aa: ATSERGLVGAF

v_call: TRBV19
cdr3_aa: ASSSQKYQPQH

v_call: TRBV5-1
cdr3_aa: ASSSGQGGGSGANVLT